The present TCR beta chain was sequenced within a study of cytomegalovirus exposure and HLA in healthy donors. Study-wide results and limits: Apart from CMV serostatus, no immune exposure information was available. The study assumed roughly uniform donor sequencing depth for presence/absence analyses.

CDR1 and CDR2 from the germline V gene are MNHEY and SMNVEV (reference sequence). The CDR3 covers 17 residues. With 2 bases clipped from V and 1 base from J, the junction kept 8 bases outside the gene matches. PCR used 60 Vbeta primers and 13 Jbeta primers. Repertoires were generated with immunoSEQ multiplex PCR, while TCRdb's copy carries only in-frame clones and drops some. The sample carries fewer than 80,000 clones, under 80% recorded once. This clone has just one count. Its antigen is not known. All the people who gave samples were healthy bone marrow donors. The chain couples TRBV27 to TRBJ1-5; 7 bases fit TRBD1. The receptor's source is a woman aged 30 to 39 in good health and CMV-seronegative. The sequenced sample consisted of PBMCs. CDR3 protein: CASSLTRPGQSNQPQHF. CDR3 in DNA: TGTGCCAGCAGTTTAACGAGACCGGGACAGAGCAATCAGCCCCAGCATTTT.